Listed here are 21 T cell receptor beta chains from one sample, sequenced in a study of cytomegalovirus exposure and HLA in healthy donors. PCR amplification relied on 60 Vbeta primers (plus 13 Jbeta primers). Generated by immunoSEQ multiplex PCR, the TCRdb table keeps only in-frame clones and is missing some. The sample has under 200,000 clones, about four fifths seen once. The specimen was PBMCs. The receptors stem from a woman aged 18-30 years in good health and CMV-seronegative.

V gene TRBV5-4 combines with J gene TRBJ2-5, with D possibly TRBD1 on 6 matching bases. The germline V gene has CDR1 SGHNT and CDR2 YYREEE (reference sequence). CDR3 length equals 14 residues. Trimming removed 4 bases from V and 3 bases from J, with 13 bases in between. CDR3 protein: CASSTGQTKETQYF. DNA of the CDR3: TGTGCCAGCAGCACTGGACAGACTAAAGAGACCCAGTACTTC.

This clone appeared a single time. The CDR3 nucleotides read TGTGCCAGCAGTTACGAACTAGCGGGGACCTACGAGCAGTACTTC. Translating gives CASSYELAGTYEQYF. The gene calls are TRBV6-5 and TRBJ2-7; 10 nucleotides agree with TRBD2. With V trimmed by 2 bases and J by 2 bases, 3 bases remained unmatched. The CDR3 sequence is 15 residues long. CDR1 is MNHEY and CDR2 is SVGAGI in the germline V gene.

V is TRBV13 and J is TRBJ1-1, with D tentatively TRBD1 (5 bases). The CDR3 sequence is 17 residues long. Germline values: CDR1 PRHDT, CDR2 FYEKMQ (reference sequence). V lost 5 bases and J lost 0, with 19 bases in between. The CDR3 loop reads CASSVGERQIMNTEAFF. In DNA form, the CDR3 reads TGTGCCAGCAGCGTCGGTGAGAGACAGATTATGAACACTGAAGCTTTCTTT. Looking up the rest from reference TRBV13 and TRBJ1-1 gives the full variable domain: AAGVIQSPRHLIKEKRETATLKCYPIPRHDTVYWYQQGPGQDPQFLISFYEKMQSDKGSIPDRFSAQQFSDYHSELNMSSLELGDSALYFCASSVGERQIMNTEAFFGQGTRLTVV.

The chain recombines TRBV7-9 with TRBJ1-2; no firm D call. The ends were cut back, 1 base at V and 2 bases at J, with 14 bases in the middle. Germline values: CDR1 SEHNR, CDR2 FQNEAQ (reference sequence). This CDR3 is built from 16 residues. CDR3 sequence: CASSLEWALGNYGYTF. CDR3 DNA: TGTGCCAGCAGCTTAGAGTGGGCCCTCGGAAACTATGGCTACACCTTC.

This clone was detected a few times. The V call is TRBV2, the J call TRBJ1-6; the match to TRBD1 covers 9 bases. Germline V gives CDR1 SNHLY, CDR2 FYNNEI. CDR3 size: 14 residues. The junction had 5 bases not matched to a gene; V was cut back by 7 bases and J by 7 bases. DNA of the CDR3: TGTGCCAGCAAAGGGGACAGGGTGAATTCACCCCTCCACTTT. Amino acids: CASKGDRVNSPLHF.

The chain carries TRBV7-9 and TRBJ1-2; D gene uncertain. V was cut by 5 bases and J by 4 bases, with 20 bases left in between. The germline V gene has CDR1 SEHNR and CDR2 FQNEAQ (reference sequence). The CDR3 extends over 16 amino acids. The CDR3 protein is CASSPLELLEVYGYTF. CDR3 sequence (DNA): TGTGCCAGCAGCCCGCTTGAGCTTTTGGAGGTCTATGGCTACACCTTC.

This rearrangement joins TRBV28 to TRBJ2-5; TRBD2 agrees at 9 bases. Unmatched junction bases numbered 6, after V lost 3 bases and J lost 1 base. Per the germline V gene, CDR1 is MDHEN and CDR2 is SYDVKM. The CDR3 has 16 residues. Written as DNA, the CDR3 is TGTGCCAGCAGTTTGGCGGGGGGGCGCGTCCAAGAGACCCAGTACTTC. It is translated as CASSLAGGRVQETQYF.

The chain employs TRBV4-2 and TRBJ2-2; D is possibly TRBD2 (6 bases). V lost 0 bases and J lost 5, with 16 bases in between. From germline, CDR1 is LGHNA and CDR2 YNFKEQ. CDR3 length: 17 amino acids. The CDR3 DNA reads as TGTGCCAGCAGCCAAGATGTGGAGGGAGGACTGACCGGGGAGCTGTTTTTT. It codes for CASSQDVEGGLTGELFF.

The J gene is TRBJ2-7, the V gene TRBV7-9; 10 nucleotides line up with TRBD2. After removal of 8 bases from V and 3 bases from J, the junction contained 10 bases not matched to a gene. Germline V gives CDR1 SEHNR, CDR2 FQNEAQ (reference sequence). CDR3 length: 15 residues. CDR3 protein: CASGGSGRAIYEQYF. CDR3 DNA: TGTGCCAGCGGGGGAAGCGGGAGGGCCATCTACGAGCAGTACTTC.

CDR3 protein: CASSGRRGPTDTQYF. The CDR3 DNA reads as TGCGCCAGCTCAGGCCGCAGGGGGCCCACAGATACGCAGTATTTT. This chain links TRBV4-3 with TRBJ2-3, with 8 bases identical to TRBD1. The length of the CDR3 is 15 residues. The germline V gene has CDR1 LGHNA and CDR2 YSLEER. V dropped 8 bases and J dropped 2; count of bases not matched to a gene: 9.

CDR3 bases: TGTGCCAGCAGCTTATGGACAGGGTCTAGCACAGATACGCAGTATTTT. Protein: CASSLWTGSSTDTQYF. The chain couples TRBV11-2 to TRBJ2-3; 8 bases match TRBD1. The CDR3 loop spans 16 amino acids. Germline V gives CDR1 SGHAT, CDR2 FQNNGV. After removal of 2 bases from V and 0 bases from J, the junction contained 4 bases not matched to a gene.

CDR3 in amino acids: CASSSGLAGIGFF. The CDR3 DNA sequence: TGCGCCAGCAGTTCAGGACTAGCGGGAATTGGGTTCTTC. The chain joins TRBV10-1 to TRBJ2-1; TRBD2 matches at 12 bases. The V and J ends lost 5 bases and 15 bases, in that order; junction bases with no gene match: 8. CDR3 size: 13 residues. Germline CDR1 is WNHNN and CDR2 is SYGVQD (reference sequence).

This sequence joins TRBV19 and TRBJ1-4, with TRBD1 as a possible D gene (6 bases). CDR1 and CDR2 (germline): LNHDA, SQIVND (reference sequence). Trimming left V 6 bases short and J 7 bases short, with 18 bases between. The CDR3 length is 15 residues. The CDR3 loop is CASRQSTGFREKLFF. CDR3 DNA: TGTGCCAGTAGGCAGTCGACAGGCTTTCGTGAAAAACTGTTTTTT. The full variable domain, with the rest looked up from reference TRBV19 and TRBJ1-4, is DGGITQSPKYLFRKEGQNVTLSCEQNLNHDAMYWYRQDPGQGLRLIYYSQIVNDFQKGDIAEGYSVSREKKESFPLTVTSAQKNPTAFYLCASRQSTGFREKLFFGSGTQLSVL.

The chain joins TRBV7-2 to TRBJ2-1; a possible D gene is TRBD1 (6 bases). The V and J ends lost 3 bases and 3 bases respectively, with 9 bases between them. The CDR3 contains 14 residues. Germline assignment: CDR1 SGHTA and CDR2 FQGNSA. In DNA, the CDR3 is TGTGCCAGCAGCTTCGGACAGAGCTACAATGAGCAGTTCTTC. This codes for CASSFGQSYNEQFF.

V usage is TRBV2 and J usage is TRBJ2-1; possible D gene TRBD2, 6 bases. The CDR3 spans 15 residues. CDR1 is SNHLY and CDR2 is FYNNEI in the germline V gene. Deletions cut 3 bases from V and 4 bases from J, with 13 bases between. The CDR3: CASSESGEPYNEQFF. CDR3 coding DNA: TGTGCCAGCAGTGAGTCGGGGGAGCCATACAATGAGCAGTTCTTC.

This chain joins TRBV30 and TRBJ2-1; no definite D call. The CDR3 runs to 13 residues. CDR1 GTSNPN and CDR2 SVGIG come from the germline V gene (reference sequence). V was shortened by 3 bases and J by 7 bases, with 13 bases between the two germline ends. The CDR3 DNA reads TGTGCCTGGAGCGCATTCCCTAGGAATGAGCAGTTCTTC. Its protein is CAWSAFPRNEQFF. The complete variable domain, with remaining parts taken from reference TRBV30 and TRBJ2-1, reads SQTIHQWPATLVQPVGSPLSLECTVEGTSNPNLYWYRQAAGRGLQLLFYSVGIGQISSEVPQNLSASRPQDRQFILSSKKLLLSDSGFYLCAWSAFPRNEQFFGPGTRLTVL.

The chain joins TRBV9 to TRBJ1-1; 7 bases align to TRBD1. The V segment lost 4 bases and the J segment 0 bases; nucleotides outside the gene matches: 9. The CDR3 runs 16 residues. The germline gives CDR1 SGDLS, CDR2 YYNGEE. The CDR3 loop reads CASSWRQGWMNTEAFF. In nucleotides, the CDR3 is TGTGCCAGCAGCTGGCGACAGGGATGGATGAACACTGAAGCTTTCTTT.

The rearrangement uses TRBV6-6 and TRBJ2-5; a possible D gene is TRBD1 (6 bases). V lost 3 bases, J lost 5 bases, and 13 bases lay in between. CDR1 and CDR2 (germline): MNHNY, SVGAGI (reference sequence). CDR3 length equals 14 residues. The CDR3 here is CASSYRGFGETQYF. The CDR3 DNA sequence: TGTGCCAGCAGTTATAGGGGGTTTGGGGAGACCCAGTACTTC.

This rearrangement joins TRBV5-6 to TRBJ2-7, with 12 bases fitting TRBD2. J was trimmed by 2 bases and V by 3 bases; bases with no gene match: 6. The CDR3 contains 16 residues. Germline V lookup: CDR1 SGHDT, CDR2 YYEEEE. The CDR3 region is CASSSPWTSGTYEQYF. The CDR3, as DNA: TGTGCCAGCAGCTCGCCATGGACTAGCGGGACCTACGAGCAGTACTTC. Together with reference TRBV5-6 and TRBJ2-7, the CDR3 gives the full variable domain: DAGVTQSPTHLIKTRGQQVTLRCSPKSGHDTVSWYQQALGQGPQFIFQYYEEEERQRGNFPDRFSGHQFPNYSSELNVNALLLGDSALYLCASSSPWTSGTYEQYFGPGTRLTVT.

This clone turned up a few times. The chain recombines TRBV27 with TRBJ1-1, with D possibly TRBD1 on 6 matching bases. V shed 6 bases and J shed 1 base, with 12 bases lying between them. This CDR3 comprises 14 residues. From germline, CDR1 is MNHEY and CDR2 SMNVEV (reference sequence). Here the CDR3 DNA reads TGTGCCAGCAGAACAGGGCCCTGGAACACTGAAGCTTTCTTT. As protein: CASRTGPWNTEAFF.

Regarding this clone: The germline gene is not matched at one end of the junction; a read error may be the cause. The same CDR3 is also encoded by other DNA sequences in this sample. The chain links TRBV6-1 to TRBJ2-3; 7 nucleotides line up with TRBD1. CDR1 and CDR2 from the germline V gene are MNHNS and SASEGT. CDR3 length: 15 residues. The chain's CDR3 is CASSVRDSDTDTQYF. The CDR3 DNA follows: TGTGCCAGCAGTGTCCGGGACAGCGACACAGATACGCAGTACTTT.